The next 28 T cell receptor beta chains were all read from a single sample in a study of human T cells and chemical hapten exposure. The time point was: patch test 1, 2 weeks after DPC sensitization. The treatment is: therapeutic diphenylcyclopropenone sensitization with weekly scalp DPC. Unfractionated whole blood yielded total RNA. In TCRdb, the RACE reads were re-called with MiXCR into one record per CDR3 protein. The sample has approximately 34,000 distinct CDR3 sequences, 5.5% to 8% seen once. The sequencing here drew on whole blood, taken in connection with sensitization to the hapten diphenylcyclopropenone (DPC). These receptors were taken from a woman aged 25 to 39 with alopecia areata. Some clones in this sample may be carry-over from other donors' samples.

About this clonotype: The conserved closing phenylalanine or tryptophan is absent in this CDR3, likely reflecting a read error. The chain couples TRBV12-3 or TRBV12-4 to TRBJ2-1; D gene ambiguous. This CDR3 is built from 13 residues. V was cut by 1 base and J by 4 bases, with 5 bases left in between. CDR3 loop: CASSLGAYNEQFS. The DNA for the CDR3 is TGTGCCAGCAGTTTAGGGGCTTACAATGAGCAGTTCTCC.

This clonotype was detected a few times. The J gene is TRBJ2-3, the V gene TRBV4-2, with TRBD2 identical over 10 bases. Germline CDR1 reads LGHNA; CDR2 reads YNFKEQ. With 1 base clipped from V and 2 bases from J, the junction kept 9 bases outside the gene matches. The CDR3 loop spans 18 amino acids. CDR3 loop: CASSQGVRAGGDTDTQYF. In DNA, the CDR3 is TGTGCCAGCAGCCAAGGAGTAAGAGCGGGGGGGGACACAGATACGCAGTATTTT.

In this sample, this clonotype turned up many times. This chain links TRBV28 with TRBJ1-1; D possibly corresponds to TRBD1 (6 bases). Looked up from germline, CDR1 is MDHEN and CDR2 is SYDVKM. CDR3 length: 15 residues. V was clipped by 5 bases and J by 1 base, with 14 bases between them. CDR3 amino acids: CASSRAGTKNTEAFF. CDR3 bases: TGTGCCAGCAGTCGCGCCGGGACAAAGAACACTGAAGCTTTCTTT. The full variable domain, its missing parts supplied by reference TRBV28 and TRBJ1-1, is DVKVTQSSRYLVKRTGEKVFLECVQDMDHENMFWYRQDPGLGLRLIYFSYDVKMKEKGDIPEGYSVSREKKERFSLILESASTNQTSMYLCASSRAGTKNTEAFFGQGTRLTVV.

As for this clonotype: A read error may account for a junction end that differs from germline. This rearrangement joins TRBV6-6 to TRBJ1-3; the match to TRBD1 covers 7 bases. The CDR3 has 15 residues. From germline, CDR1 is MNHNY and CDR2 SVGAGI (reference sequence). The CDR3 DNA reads TGTTCCAGCAGCAACAGGGGAGGTTCGGGAAACACCATATATTTT. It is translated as CSSSNRGGSGNTIYF.

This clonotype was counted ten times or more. The CDR3 bases are TGTGCCAGCAGCGCGGCGGGCGGCGAGCAGTACTTC. Residues: CASSAAGGEQYF. The rearrangement uses TRBV7-2 and TRBJ2-7; possibly TRBD2 for D (5 bases). The germline gives CDR1 SGHTA, CDR2 FQGNSA. There are 12 residues in the CDR3. Trimming stripped 5 bases from V and 6 bases from J, with 11 bases between. Filled out from reference TRBV7-2 and TRBJ2-7, the complete variable domain reads GAGVSQSPSNKVTEKGKDVELRCDPISGHTALYWYRQSLGQGLEFLIYFQGNSAPDKSGLPSDRFSAERTGGSVSTLTIQRTQQEDSAVYLCASSAAGGEQYFGPGTRLTVT.

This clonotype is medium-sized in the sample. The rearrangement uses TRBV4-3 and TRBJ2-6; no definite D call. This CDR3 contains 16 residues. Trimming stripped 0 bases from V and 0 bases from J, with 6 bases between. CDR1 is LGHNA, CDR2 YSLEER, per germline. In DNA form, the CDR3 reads TGCGCCAGCAGCCAAGATTTCCTCTCTGGGGCCAACGTCCTGACTTTC. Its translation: CASSQDFLSGANVLTF.

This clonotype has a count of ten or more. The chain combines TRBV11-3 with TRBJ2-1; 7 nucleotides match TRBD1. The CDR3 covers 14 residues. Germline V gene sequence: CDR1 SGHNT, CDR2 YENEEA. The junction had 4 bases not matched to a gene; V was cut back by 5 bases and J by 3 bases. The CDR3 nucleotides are TGTGCCAGCAGCCCGGGACAGCTCTACAATGAGCAGTTCTTC. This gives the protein CASSPGQLYNEQFF. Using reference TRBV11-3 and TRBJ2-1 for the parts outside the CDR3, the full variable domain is EAGVVQSPRYKIIEKKQPVAFWCNPISGHNTLYWYLQNLGQGPELLIRYENEEAVDDSQLPKDRFSAERLKGVDSTLKIQPAELGDSAVYLCASSPGQLYNEQFFGPGTRLTVL.

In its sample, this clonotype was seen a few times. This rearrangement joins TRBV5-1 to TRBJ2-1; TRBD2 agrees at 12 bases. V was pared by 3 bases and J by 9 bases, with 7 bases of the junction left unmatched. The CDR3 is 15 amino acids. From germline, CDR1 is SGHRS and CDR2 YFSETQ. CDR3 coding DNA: TGCGCCAGCAGCTCACTAGCGGGGGGTCCTTCTGAGCAGTTCTTC. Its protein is CASSSLAGGPSEQFF.

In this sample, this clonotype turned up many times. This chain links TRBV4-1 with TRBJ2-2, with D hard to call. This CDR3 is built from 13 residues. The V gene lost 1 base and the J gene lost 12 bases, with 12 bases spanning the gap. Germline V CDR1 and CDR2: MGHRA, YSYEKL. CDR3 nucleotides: TGCGCCAGCAGCCAAGCAGTCTTAGGTCAGCTGTTTTTT. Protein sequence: CASSQAVLGQLFF.

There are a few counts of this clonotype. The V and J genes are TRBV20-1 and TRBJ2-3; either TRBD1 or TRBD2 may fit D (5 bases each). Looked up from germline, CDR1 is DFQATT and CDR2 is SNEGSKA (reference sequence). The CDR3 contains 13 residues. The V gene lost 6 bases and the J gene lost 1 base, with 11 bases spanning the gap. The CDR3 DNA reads TGCAGTGCCCATCTGGGGGGCACAGATACGCAGTATTTT. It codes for CSAHLGGTDTQYF.

The DNA of the CDR3 is TGTGCCACTGCGGCGGGCACAGATACGCAGTATTTT. Residues: CATAAGTDTQYF. The chain carries TRBV6-5 and TRBJ2-3; D is undetermined. Trimming stripped 10 bases from V and 1 base from J, with 9 bases between. CDR1 is MNHEY, CDR2 SVGAGI, per germline. The CDR3 contains 12 residues.

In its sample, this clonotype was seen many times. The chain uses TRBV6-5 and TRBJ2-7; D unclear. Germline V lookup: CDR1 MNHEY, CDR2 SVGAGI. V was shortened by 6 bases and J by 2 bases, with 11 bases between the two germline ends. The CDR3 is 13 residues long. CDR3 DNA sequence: TGTGCCAGCAGCATAAGCACCACCTACGAGCAGTACTTC. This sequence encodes CASSISTTYEQYF.

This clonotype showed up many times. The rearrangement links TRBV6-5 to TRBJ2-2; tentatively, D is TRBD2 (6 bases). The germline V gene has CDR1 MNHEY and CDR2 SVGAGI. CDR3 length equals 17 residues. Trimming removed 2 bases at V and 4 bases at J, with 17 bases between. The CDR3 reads CASSYDGTAGSTGELFF. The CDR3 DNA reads TGTGCCAGCAGTTACGATGGGACCGCCGGGAGCACCGGGGAGCTGTTTTTT.

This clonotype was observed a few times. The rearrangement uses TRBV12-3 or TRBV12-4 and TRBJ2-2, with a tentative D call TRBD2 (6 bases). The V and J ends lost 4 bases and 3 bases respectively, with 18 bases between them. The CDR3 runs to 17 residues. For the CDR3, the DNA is TGTGCCAGCAGTTCCCCCGGGGAGGAACCCTACACCGGGGAGCTGTTTTTT. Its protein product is CASSSPGEEPYTGELFF.

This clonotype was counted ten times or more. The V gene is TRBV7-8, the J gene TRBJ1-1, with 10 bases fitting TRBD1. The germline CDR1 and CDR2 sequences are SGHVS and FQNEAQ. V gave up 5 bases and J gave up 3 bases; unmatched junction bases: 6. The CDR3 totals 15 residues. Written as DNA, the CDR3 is TGTGCCAGCAGCCTCCAGGGACAGGGGTACACTGAAGCTTTCTTT. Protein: CASSLQGQGYTEAFF.

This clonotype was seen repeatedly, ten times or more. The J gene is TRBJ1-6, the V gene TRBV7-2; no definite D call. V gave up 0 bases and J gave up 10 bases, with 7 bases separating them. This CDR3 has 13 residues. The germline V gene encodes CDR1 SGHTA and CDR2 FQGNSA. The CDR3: CASSLAARSPLHF. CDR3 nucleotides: TGTGCCAGCAGCTTAGCCGCTAGGTCACCCCTCCACTTT.

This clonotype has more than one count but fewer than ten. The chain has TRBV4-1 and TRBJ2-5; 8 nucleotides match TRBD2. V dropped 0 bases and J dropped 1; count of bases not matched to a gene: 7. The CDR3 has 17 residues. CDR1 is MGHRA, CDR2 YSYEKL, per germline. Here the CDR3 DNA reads TGCGCCAGCAGCCAAGATCGGGGAGCGGGGGCCCAAGAGACCCAGTACTTC. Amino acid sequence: CASSQDRGAGAQETQYF.

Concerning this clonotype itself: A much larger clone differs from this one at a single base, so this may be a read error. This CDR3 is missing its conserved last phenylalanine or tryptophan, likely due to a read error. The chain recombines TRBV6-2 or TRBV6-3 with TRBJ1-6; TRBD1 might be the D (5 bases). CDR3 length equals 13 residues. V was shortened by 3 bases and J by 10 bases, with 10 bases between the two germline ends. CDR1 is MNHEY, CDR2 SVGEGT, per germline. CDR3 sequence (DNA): TGTGCCAGCAGTTATCCGACAGACTCACCCCTCCACCTT. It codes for CASSYPTDSPLHL.

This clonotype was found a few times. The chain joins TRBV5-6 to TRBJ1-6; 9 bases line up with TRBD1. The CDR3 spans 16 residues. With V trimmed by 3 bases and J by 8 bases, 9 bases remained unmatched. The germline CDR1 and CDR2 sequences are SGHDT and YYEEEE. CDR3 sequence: CASSSPVQGAYSPLHF. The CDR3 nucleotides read TGTGCCAGCAGCTCCCCCGTACAGGGGGCGTATTCACCCCTCCACTTT.

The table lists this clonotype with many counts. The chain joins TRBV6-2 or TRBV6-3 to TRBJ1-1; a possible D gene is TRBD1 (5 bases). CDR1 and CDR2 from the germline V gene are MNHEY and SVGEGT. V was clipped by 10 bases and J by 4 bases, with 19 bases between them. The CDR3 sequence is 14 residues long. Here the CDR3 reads CATETALGGTEAFF. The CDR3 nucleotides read TGTGCCACCGAAACGGCCCTTGGGGGCACTGAAGCTTTCTTT.

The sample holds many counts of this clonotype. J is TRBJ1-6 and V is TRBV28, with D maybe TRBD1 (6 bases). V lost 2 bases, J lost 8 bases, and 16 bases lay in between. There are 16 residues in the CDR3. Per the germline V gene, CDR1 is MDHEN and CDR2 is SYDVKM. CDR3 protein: CASSLPQGRVDSPLHF. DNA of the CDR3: TGTGCCAGCAGTTTACCTCAGGGGCGGGTGGATTCACCCCTCCACTTT.

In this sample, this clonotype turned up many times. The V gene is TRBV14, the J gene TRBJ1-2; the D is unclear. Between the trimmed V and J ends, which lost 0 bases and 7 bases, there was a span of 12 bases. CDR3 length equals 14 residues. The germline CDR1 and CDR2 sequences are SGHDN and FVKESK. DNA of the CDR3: TGTGCCAGCAGCCAAGATTTTGGGATTCTTGGCTACACCTTC. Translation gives CASSQDFGILGYTF. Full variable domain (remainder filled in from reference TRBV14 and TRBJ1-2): EAGVTQFPSHSVIEKGQTVTLRCDPISGHDNLYWYRRVMGKEIKFLLHFVKESKQDESGMPNNRFLAERTGGTYSTLKVQPAELEDSGVYFCASSQDFGILGYTFGSGTRLTVV.

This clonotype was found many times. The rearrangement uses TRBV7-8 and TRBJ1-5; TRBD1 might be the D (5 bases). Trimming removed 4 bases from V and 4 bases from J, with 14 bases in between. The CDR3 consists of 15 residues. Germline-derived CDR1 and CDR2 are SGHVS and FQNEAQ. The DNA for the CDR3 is TGTGCCAGCAGCTCCACTTCAGGGATAAATCAGCCCCAGCATTTT. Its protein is CASSSTSGINQPQHF.

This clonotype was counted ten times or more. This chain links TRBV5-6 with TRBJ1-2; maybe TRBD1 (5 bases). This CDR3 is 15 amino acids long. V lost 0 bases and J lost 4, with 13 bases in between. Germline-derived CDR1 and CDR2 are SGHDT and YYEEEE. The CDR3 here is CASSLEGRESYGYTF. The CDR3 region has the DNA TGTGCCAGCAGCTTGGAGGGCAGGGAGAGCTATGGCTACACCTTC.

CDR3 residues: CASIGSSGFSYNEQFF. The CDR3 DNA reads TGTGCCAGCATCGGATCGAGCGGGTTTTCCTACAATGAGCAGTTCTTC. The chain couples TRBV27 to TRBJ2-1; tentative D call: TRBD2 (6 bases). The CDR3 loop spans 16 amino acids. V lost 7 bases to trimming and J lost 1 base, with 17 bases between them. CDR1 MNHEY and CDR2 SMNVEV come from the germline V gene (reference sequence).

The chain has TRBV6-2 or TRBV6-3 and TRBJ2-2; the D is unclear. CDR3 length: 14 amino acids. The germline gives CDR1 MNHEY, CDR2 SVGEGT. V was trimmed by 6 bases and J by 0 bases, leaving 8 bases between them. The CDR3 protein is CASRPPANTGELFF. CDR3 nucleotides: TGTGCCAGCAGGCCCCCAGCGAACACCGGGGAGCTGTTTTTT.

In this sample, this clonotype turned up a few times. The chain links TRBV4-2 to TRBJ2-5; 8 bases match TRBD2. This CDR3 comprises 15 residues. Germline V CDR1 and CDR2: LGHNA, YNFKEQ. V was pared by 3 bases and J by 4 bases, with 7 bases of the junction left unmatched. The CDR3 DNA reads TGTGCCAGCAGCCACTTGCGGGGGGAGGGAGAGACCCAGTACTTC. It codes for CASSHLRGEGETQYF.

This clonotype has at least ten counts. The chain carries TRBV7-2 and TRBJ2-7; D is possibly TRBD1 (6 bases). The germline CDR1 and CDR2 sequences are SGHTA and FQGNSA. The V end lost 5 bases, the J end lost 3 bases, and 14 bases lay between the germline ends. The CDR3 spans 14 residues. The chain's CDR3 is CASSPSQGFYEQYF. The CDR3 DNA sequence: TGTGCCAGCAGCCCCTCACAGGGATTCTACGAGCAGTACTTC.